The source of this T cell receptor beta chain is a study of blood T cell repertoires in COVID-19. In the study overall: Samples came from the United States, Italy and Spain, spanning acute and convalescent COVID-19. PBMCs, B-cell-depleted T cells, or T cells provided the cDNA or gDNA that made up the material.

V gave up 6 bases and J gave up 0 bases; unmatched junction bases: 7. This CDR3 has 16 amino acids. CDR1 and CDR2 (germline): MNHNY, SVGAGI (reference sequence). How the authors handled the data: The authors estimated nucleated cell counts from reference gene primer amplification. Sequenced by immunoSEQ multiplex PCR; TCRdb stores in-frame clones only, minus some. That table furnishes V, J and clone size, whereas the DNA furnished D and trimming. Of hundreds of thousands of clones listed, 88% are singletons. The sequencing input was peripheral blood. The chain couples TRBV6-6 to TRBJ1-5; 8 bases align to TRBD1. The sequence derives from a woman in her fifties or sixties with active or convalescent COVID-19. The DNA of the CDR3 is TGTGCCAGCAGGGGGACAGGCTGGGGTAGCAATCAGCCCCAGCATTTT. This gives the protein CASRGTGWGSNQPQHF.